Only a few counts were recorded for the clone carrying this TCR beta chain. The data are from a study of T-cell reconstitution after alpha-beta-depleted transplantation in children. The J segment lost 8 bases and the V segment lost 8 bases, leaving 8 bases of the junction unmatched. The germline V gene encodes CDR1 SQVTM and CDR2 ANQGSEA. This CDR3 comprises 11 residues. Unique molecular identifiers were incorporated during preparation of the TCRbeta library. TCRdb recomputed calls from the PCR reads with MiXCR, one row per CDR3 protein. The sample yields around 450,000 distinct CDR3 sequences, 15% to 20% seen once.

The sample here was PBMCs, mostly from graft donor cells, taken 360 days after TCRalphabeta/CD19-depleted stem cell transplant. The chain is built from TRBV29-1 and TRBJ1-1; 7 positions match TRBD1. This clonotype originated in a boy less than two years old who had a stem cell transplant for Wiskott-Aldrich syndrome, so the T cells may come from the graft donor. The CDR3 protein is CSIKGAGEAFF. The CDR3, as DNA: TGCAGCATAAAGGGGGCAGGGGAAGCTTTCTTT.